This T cell receptor beta chain was sequenced during a study of CD8 T cells in ankylosing spondylitis. Worth noting for this clonotype: Its antigen remains unidentified.

Germline trimming cut 1 base from V and 7 bases from J; bases unmatched to any gene: 7. CDR1 SGHRS and CDR2 YFSETQ come from the germline V gene. The CDR3 is made up of 14 amino acids. Findings and caveats of the study: Disease-associated clones were reportedly significantly overrepresented in matched ankylosing spondylitis synovial fluid.

TCRdb independently ran MiXCR on the 5' RACE reads; one entry per CDR3 protein. The data show about 240,000 distinct CDR3 sequences, 8.6% seen once. The chain couples TRBV5-1 to TRBJ2-7; TRBD2 aligns across 8 bases. Sequencing input: blood, either unsorted or a sorted T cell fraction (not recorded which). This receptor was identified in a male donor with ankylosing spondylitis or in good health (not recorded which). The CDR3 protein is CASSLPGGGNEQYF. CDR3 DNA: TGCGCCAGCAGCTTGCCCGGGGGGGGGAATGAGCAGTACTTC. The complete variable domain, with remaining parts taken from reference TRBV5-1 and TRBJ2-7, reads KAGVTQTPRYLIKTRGQQVTLSCSPISGHRSVSWYQQTPGQGLQFLFEYFSETQRNKGNFPGRFSGRQFSNSRSEMNVSTLELGDSALYLCASSLPGGGNEQYFGPGTRLTVT.